The 19 T cell receptor beta chains below all came from one sample that was sequenced in a study of identical twins. From the 5' RACE reads, TCRdb called clonotypes with MiXCR, one entry per CDR3 protein. The data hold 550,000 to 800,000 distinct CDR3 sequences, with roughly 7.1% observed a single time. The sample also formed part of further work on yellow fever vaccine responses in identical twins.

Sequencing input: PBMCs. Every receptor here comes from a woman aged 18-35 years in good health.

This clonotype was observed a few times. J is TRBJ2-1 and V is TRBV29-1, with TRBD1 as a possible D gene (6 bases). The CDR3 loop spans 16 amino acids. Trimming stripped 0 bases from V and 4 bases from J, with 16 bases between. Germline V gives CDR1 SQVTM, CDR2 ANQGSEA. The CDR3 DNA follows: TGCAGCGTTGAAGATCCCGTCAGGGGCGCGTACAATGAGCAGTTCTTC. It yields the protein CSVEDPVRGAYNEQFF.

The table lists this clonotype with many counts. V is TRBV29-1 and J is TRBJ2-2; weak D call: TRBD2 (6 bases). The germline gives CDR1 SQVTM, CDR2 ANQGSEA. The CDR3 totals 15 residues. The V end was cut by 2 bases, the J end by 2 bases, with 12 bases between. The CDR3 region has the DNA TGCAGCGTTGAACGATTAGCGGCTAACACCGGGGAGCTGTTTTTT. It codes for CSVERLAANTGELFF.

The rearrangement joins TRBV7-9 to TRBJ2-5, with D unresolved. The V and J ends lost 5 bases and 4 bases respectively, with 17 bases between them. The V gene's germline CDR1 is SEHNR and CDR2 FQNEAQ (reference sequence). This CDR3 region has 15 residues. In DNA, the CDR3 is TGTGCCAGCAGCCCACCGACCTCCTCCCCAGAGACCCAGTACTTC. Encoded protein: CASSPPTSSPETQYF.

This clonotype was observed a handful of times. The V call is TRBV3-1, the J call TRBJ2-3, with D uncertain. Germline V gene lookup returns CDR1 LGHDT and CDR2 YNNKEL (reference sequence). The CDR3 length is 14 residues. The V and J ends lost 5 bases and 6 bases respectively, with 15 bases between them. In nucleotides, the CDR3 is TGTGCCAGCAGCGACCCACCCCGCGTGGATACGCAGTATTTT. Translating it yields CASSDPPRVDTQYF.

This clonotype was seen repeatedly, ten times or more. The CDR3 sequence: CSARTVKETQYF. Here the CDR3 DNA reads TGCAGTGCCCGGACGGTTAAAGAGACCCAGTACTTC. J is TRBJ2-5 and V is TRBV20-1; D is ambiguous. With 6 bases removed from V and 3 bases from J, the gap between germline ends came to 11 bases. The CDR3 contains 12 residues. Germline V gives CDR1 DFQATT, CDR2 SNEGSKA (reference sequence).

The chain links TRBV9 to TRBJ2-3, with 12 positions matching TRBD2. The V and J ends lost 4 bases and 4 bases, in that order; junction bases with no gene match: 7. This CDR3 comprises 16 residues. Germline CDR1 is SGDLS and CDR2 is YYNGEE. CDR3 nucleotide sequence: TGTGCCAGCAGCTCTCGACTAGCGGGAGTACCAGATACGCAGTATTTT. Its translation: CASSSRLAGVPDTQYF.

J is TRBJ1-5 and V is TRBV24-1; 7 bases align to TRBD1. The CDR3 totals 16 residues. The trim removed 3 bases at V and 2 bases at J, leaving 6 bases unmatched. Germline CDR1 reads KGHDR; CDR2 reads SFDVKD. The CDR3 DNA reads as TGTGCCACCAGTGATCACAGGGGTGGGGGCAATCAGCCCCAGCATTTT. Protein: CATSDHRGGGNQPQHF.

This rearrangement joins TRBV3-1 to TRBJ2-2; TRBD1 might be the D (6 bases). This CDR3 has 14 residues. CDR1 and CDR2 from the germline V gene are LGHDT and YNNKEL (reference sequence). With 3 bases removed from V and 6 bases from J, the gap between germline ends came to 11 bases. For the CDR3, the DNA is TGTGCCAGCAGCCACACAGGGTCGGCCGGGGAGCTGTTTTTT. Translation: CASSHTGSAGELFF.

There are many counts of this clonotype. This chain joins TRBV18 and TRBJ2-2; D unresolved. V was shortened by 4 bases and J by 1 base, with 7 bases between the two germline ends. The CDR3 extends over 14 amino acids. Germline V gene lookup returns CDR1 KGHSH and CDR2 LQKENI. Written as DNA, the CDR3 is TGTGCCAGCTCACTTATGGGGAACACCGGGGAGCTGTTTTTT. Protein: CASSLMGNTGELFF.

This clonotype was recorded at least ten times. V is TRBV10-3 and J is TRBJ1-2; D unclear. V was clipped by 4 bases and J by 5 bases, with 11 bases between them. Germline CDR1 reads ENHRY; CDR2 reads SYGVKD. This CDR3 spans 13 amino acids. CDR3 amino acids: CAISASEKYGYTF. CDR3 nucleotides: TGTGCCATCAGTGCGTCCGAAAAATATGGCTACACCTTC.

This rearrangement joins TRBV20-1 to TRBJ2-3; 7 bases match TRBD1. This CDR3 is built from 15 residues. Germline assignment: CDR1 DFQATT and CDR2 SNEGSKA (reference sequence). After removal of 3 bases from V and 0 bases from J, the junction contained 6 bases not matched to a gene. CDR3 loop: CSASYTGVSTDTQYF. The CDR3, as DNA: TGCAGTGCTAGCTATACAGGGGTTAGCACAGATACGCAGTATTTT.

This clonotype turned up a few times. This chain links TRBV20-1 with TRBJ2-5, with D tentatively TRBD1 (5 bases). The V end lost 4 bases, the J end lost 4 bases, and 10 bases lay between the germline ends. The CDR3 extends over 12 amino acids. Germline CDR1 is DFQATT and CDR2 is SNEGSKA (reference sequence). The CDR3 sequence is CSANRQGETQYF. The CDR3 nucleotides read TGCAGTGCTAACAGGCAGGGAGAGACCCAGTACTTC.

This clonotype was seen many times. The rearrangement joins TRBV5-5 to TRBJ2-7; D not resolved. The V gene lost 4 bases and the J gene lost 4 bases, with 9 bases spanning the gap. Per germline, CDR1 SGHKS and CDR2 YYEKEE (reference sequence). This CDR3 comprises 12 residues. The CDR3 loop is CASSPEIYEQYF. The CDR3 DNA sequence: TGTGCCAGCAGCCCAGAAATTTACGAGCAGTACTTC.

This clonotype was observed at least ten times. This CDR3 is CASSLRAPNSPLHF. The CDR3 DNA is TGCGCCAGCAGCTTGAGGGCACCCAATTCACCCCTCCACTTT. The rearrangement links TRBV5-1 to TRBJ1-6; no firm D call. Germline V gene data show CDR1 as SGHRS and CDR2 as YFSETQ. V lost 1 base and J 7 bases, leaving 9 bases between the germline ends. The length of the CDR3 is 14 residues.

The rearrangement joins TRBV5-1 to TRBJ2-3; the D gene could be TRBD1 or TRBD2 (9 bases each). Looked up from germline, CDR1 is SGHRS and CDR2 is YFSETQ. The V and J ends lost 4 bases and 9 bases respectively, with 30 bases between them. The CDR3 extends over 18 amino acids. The CDR3, as DNA: TGCGCCAGCAGCCCGGCCGGGACAGGGACTAGCCCTCGGGAGACGCAGTATTTT. It yields the protein CASSPAGTGTSPRETQYF.

This clonotype was recorded at least ten times. This chain links TRBV9 with TRBJ2-3, with D unresolved. The CDR3 sequence is 18 residues long. V lost 4 bases, J lost 2 bases, and 23 bases lay in between. Germline CDR1 and CDR2: SGDLS and YYNGEE. CDR3 DNA: TGTGCCAGCAGCCCCCGGATGGCGACTCTATGGTACACAGATACGCAGTATTTT. Protein: CASSPRMATLWYTDTQYF.

This clonotype was detected many times. The gene calls are TRBV12-3 or TRBV12-4 and TRBJ2-5, with 8 bases fitting TRBD2. V was pared by 3 bases and J by 13 bases, with 7 bases of the junction left unmatched. The CDR3 is 12 residues long. The CDR3 loop is CASSFGRTSWYF. DNA of the CDR3: TGTGCCAGCAGTTTCGGGCGGACTAGCTGGTACTTC.

Only a few counts were recorded for this clonotype. The genes are TRBV2 and TRBJ2-7, with 8 bases fitting TRBD2. V lost 6 bases and J lost 2; bases outside the gene matches: 6. Per germline, CDR1 SNHLY and CDR2 FYNNEI. This CDR3 comprises 14 residues. Here the CDR3 reads CASRGTSGPYEQYV. Written as DNA, the CDR3 is TGTGCCAGCAGGGGCACTAGCGGCCCCTACGAGCAGTACGTC.

The V gene is TRBV7-2, the J gene TRBJ2-1, with 16 positions matching TRBD2. V dropped 3 bases and J dropped 6; count of bases not matched to a gene: 5. CDR1 and CDR2 (germline): SGHTA, FQGNSA. CDR3 length equals 17 residues. CDR3 DNA sequence: TGTGCCAGCAGCTTTGGGACTAGCGGGGGGGCGTTCAATGAGCAGTTCTTC. Translated: CASSFGTSGGAFNEQFF.